Listed below are T cell receptor beta chains from one sample, sequenced in a study of shared clonotypes between healthy human individuals. The table came from immunoSEQ multiplex PCR; TCRdb's copy has only in-frame clones and leaves some out. Of 950,000 to 1,100,000 clones in the sample, approximately 80% were seen once. The sample consisted of memory CD4+ T cells from PBMCs. These TCRs come from a man aged 18-30 years in good health. Some clones in this sample may be carry-over from other donors' samples. Each CDR3 is given with its conserved first and last residue. Fields, in order: D gene, clone size, CDR3 length, V gene, J gene, CDR3 protein, CDR3 DNA. The D gene is left open where the match is weak. Only some rows state a clone size, as once, few, many or a class for expanded clones.

d_gene: -
abundance: -
len: 13
v_gene: TRBV18
j_gene: TRBJ1-1
CDR3aa: CASSGAVNTEAFF
CDR3nt: TGTGCCAGCTCAGGGGCGGTGAACACTGAAGCTTTCTTT

d_gene: TRBD1
abundance: -
len: 13
v_gene: TRBV6-1
j_gene: TRBJ1-1
CDR3aa: CASSVPGQPGSFF
CDR3nt: TGTGCCAGCAGTGTTCCGGGACAGCCGGGGTCTTTCTTT

d_gene: -
abundance: -
len: 13
v_gene: TRBV19
j_gene: TRBJ1-2
CDR3aa: CASSIRRVQGYTF
CDR3nt: TGTGCCAGTAGTATCAGGAGGGTCCAAGGCTACACCTTC

d_gene: TRBD2
abundance: once
len: 15
v_gene: TRBV30
j_gene: TRBJ2-3
CDR3aa: CAWSVSGGRLDTQYF
CDR3nt: TGTGCCTGGAGTGTATCGGGGGGGCGGTTGGATACGCAGTATTTT

d_gene: -
abundance: -
len: 11
v_gene: TRBV7-2
j_gene: TRBJ2-1
CDR3aa: CASSLQREQFF
CDR3nt: TGTGCCAGCAGCTTACAGCGGGAGCAGTTCTTC

d_gene: -
abundance: -
len: 13
v_gene: TRBV19
j_gene: TRBJ2-7
CDR3aa: CASRALGTYEQYF
CDR3nt: TGTGCCAGTAGGGCCTTGGGTACCTACGAGCAGTACTTC

d_gene: -
abundance: -
len: 16
v_gene: TRBV6-1
j_gene: TRBJ2-5
CDR3aa: CASSEPRGKYQETQYF
CDR3nt: TGTGCCAGCAGTGAACCCAGGGGCAAGTACCAAGAGACCCAGTACTTC

d_gene: -
abundance: -
len: 13
v_gene: TRBV6-1
j_gene: TRBJ2-7
CDR3aa: CASSSSRGYEQYF
CDR3nt: TGTGCCAGCAGTTCGTCAAGAGGCTACGAGCAGTACTTC

d_gene: -
abundance: few
len: 14
v_gene: TRBV19
j_gene: TRBJ2-7
CDR3aa: CASSVDSYSYEQYF
CDR3nt: TGTGCCAGTAGTGTGGACTCTTACTCCTACGAGCAGTACTTC

d_gene: -
abundance: few
len: 14
v_gene: TRBV4-1
j_gene: TRBJ1-1
CDR3aa: CASSQRGFPTEAFF
CDR3nt: TGCGCCAGCAGCCAGAGGGGGTTCCCCACTGAAGCTTTCTTT

d_gene: -
abundance: few
len: 12
v_gene: TRBV28
j_gene: TRBJ1-5
CDR3aa: CASSPLGQPQHF
CDR3nt: TGTGCCAGCAGTCCCCTGGGTCAGCCCCAGCATTTT

d_gene: -
abundance: -
len: 11
v_gene: TRBV20-1
j_gene: TRBJ2-5
CDR3aa: CSARAGSAQYF
CDR3nt: TGCAGTGCTAGAGCAGGATCAGCCCAGTACTTC

d_gene: -
abundance: -
len: 12
v_gene: TRBV10-3
j_gene: TRBJ2-2
CDR3aa: CAIRGTYGELFF
CDR3nt: TGTGCCATCAGGGGGACATACGGGGAGCTGTTTTTT

d_gene: TRBD1
abundance: few
len: 12
v_gene: TRBV6-5
j_gene: TRBJ1-2
CDR3aa: CASSEQGGGYTF
CDR3nt: TGTGCCAGCAGCGAACAGGGGGGTGGCTACACCTTC

d_gene: -
abundance: -
len: 16
v_gene: TRBV10-3
j_gene: TRBJ1-2
CDR3aa: CAITERARDLNYGYTF
CDR3nt: TGTGCCATCACCGAGAGGGCCCGGGACCTTAACTATGGCTACACCTTC

d_gene: TRBD2
abundance: -
len: 16
v_gene: TRBV9
j_gene: TRBJ2-1
CDR3aa: CASSVGRLAGVGEQFF
CDR3nt: TGTGCCAGCAGCGTAGGCCGGCTAGCGGGAGTTGGTGAGCAGTTCTTC

d_gene: -
abundance: -
len: 13
v_gene: TRBV7-3
j_gene: TRBJ2-4
CDR3aa: CASSPSAKNIQYF
CDR3nt: TGTGCCAGCAGCCCATCAGCCAAAAACATTCAGTACTTC

d_gene: -
abundance: -
len: 14
v_gene: TRBV5-1
j_gene: TRBJ2-2
CDR3aa: CASSRQRTTGELFF
CDR3nt: TGTGCCAGCAGCCGACAGAGGACCACCGGGGAGCTGTTTTTT

d_gene: -
abundance: -
len: 15
v_gene: TRBV9
j_gene: TRBJ2-5
CDR3aa: CASSVGGGREETQYF
CDR3nt: TGTGCCAGCAGCGTAGGTGGAGGGCGGGAAGAGACCCAGTACTTC

d_gene: -
abundance: -
len: 14
v_gene: TRBV7-9
j_gene: TRBJ1-4
CDR3aa: CASSGGQSNEKLFF
CDR3nt: TGTGCCAGCAGTGGTGGACAGTCTAATGAAAAACTGTTTTTT

d_gene: -
abundance: -
len: 14
v_gene: TRBV19
j_gene: TRBJ1-3
CDR3aa: CASSDRRIGNTIYF
CDR3nt: TGTGCCAGTAGCGACCGGAGGATCGGAAACACCATATATTTT

d_gene: -
abundance: few
len: 14
v_gene: TRBV6-6
j_gene: TRBJ2-5
CDR3aa: CASSYSRERETQYF
CDR3nt: TGTGCCAGCAGTTACTCGAGGGAGAGGGAGACCCAGTACTTC

d_gene: -
abundance: few
len: 14
v_gene: TRBV18
j_gene: TRBJ1-1
CDR3aa: CASSPYTEGTEAFF
CDR3nt: TGTGCCAGCTCACCGTACACCGAGGGGACTGAAGCTTTCTTT

d_gene: TRBD1
abundance: few
len: 16
v_gene: TRBV7-8
j_gene: TRBJ2-7
CDR3aa: CASSKARTGTSYEQYF
CDR3nt: TGTGCCAGCAGCAAAGCGCGGACAGGAACCTCCTACGAGCAGTACTTC

d_gene: -
abundance: -
len: 14
v_gene: TRBV5-6
j_gene: TRBJ1-1
CDR3aa: CASSSDNRNTEAFF
CDR3nt: TGTGCCAGCAGCTCGGATAACAGGAACACTGAAGCTTTCTTT

d_gene: -
abundance: once
len: 16
v_gene: TRBV15
j_gene: TRBJ2-2
CDR3aa: CATSSYRAVDTGELFF
CDR3nt: TGTGCCACCAGCAGTTACAGGGCGGTGGACACCGGGGAGCTGTTTTTT

d_gene: -
abundance: -
len: 12
v_gene: TRBV5-6
j_gene: TRBJ2-3
CDR3aa: CASSLASDTQYF
CDR3nt: TGTGCCAGCAGCTTGGCGTCGGATACGCAGTATTTT

d_gene: TRBD1
abundance: -
len: 16
v_gene: TRBV5-1
j_gene: TRBJ2-2
CDR3aa: CASSRTGGANTGELFF
CDR3nt: TGCGCCAGCAGCCGGACAGGGGGCGCGAACACCGGGGAGCTGTTTTTT

d_gene: -
abundance: -
len: 16
v_gene: TRBV28
j_gene: TRBJ1-5
CDR3aa: CASSFTRGPSNQPQHF
CDR3nt: TGTGCCAGCAGTTTTACTCGGGGCCCTAGCAATCAGCCCCAGCATTTT

d_gene: -
abundance: many
len: 14
v_gene: TRBV4-1
j_gene: TRBJ2-3
CDR3aa: CASSQDRRLDTQYF
CDR3nt: TGCGCCAGCAGCCAAGATCGCCGACTAGATACGCAGTATTTT

d_gene: TRBD1
abundance: -
len: 15
v_gene: TRBV7-3
j_gene: TRBJ2-7
CDR3aa: CASSPRDRGPYEQYF
CDR3nt: TGTGCCAGCAGCCCCCGGGACAGGGGACCCTACGAGCAGTACTTC

d_gene: -
abundance: few
len: 15
v_gene: TRBV4-2
j_gene: TRBJ2-7
CDR3aa: CASSQVQGGLYEQYF
CDR3nt: TGTGCCAGCAGCCAAGTGCAGGGAGGCCTGTACGAGCAGTACTTC

d_gene: -
abundance: -
len: 12
v_gene: TRBV28
j_gene: TRBJ1-2
CDR3aa: CASSLVDYGYTF
CDR3nt: TGTGCCAGCAGTTTAGTCGACTATGGCTACACCTTC

d_gene: TRBD1
abundance: -
len: 14
v_gene: TRBV27
j_gene: TRBJ1-1
CDR3aa: CASSFRGMNTEAFF
CDR3nt: TGTGCCAGCAGTTTCAGGGGGATGAACACTGAAGCTTTCTTT

d_gene: -
abundance: -
len: 14
v_gene: TRBV27
j_gene: TRBJ1-2
CDR3aa: CASSLSVQGFLYTF
CDR3nt: TGTGCCAGCAGTTTATCGGTCCAGGGCTTCCTCTACACCTTC

d_gene: TRBD1
abundance: -
len: 15
v_gene: TRBV5-6
j_gene: TRBJ1-5
CDR3aa: CASSSSGQVYQPQHF
CDR3nt: TGTGCCAGCAGCTCTTCCGGACAGGTATATCAGCCCCAGCATTTT

d_gene: -
abundance: -
len: 13
v_gene: TRBV7-2
j_gene: TRBJ2-7
CDR3aa: CASSLVLPDEQYF
CDR3nt: TGTGCCAGCAGCTTAGTTTTGCCGGACGAGCAGTACTTC

d_gene: -
abundance: -
len: 16
v_gene: TRBV9
j_gene: TRBJ1-3
CDR3aa: CASSVGRGAGGNTIYF
CDR3nt: TGTGCCAGCAGCGTAGGGCGAGGGGCCGGTGGAAACACCATATATTTT

d_gene: -
abundance: -
len: 14
v_gene: TRBV30
j_gene: TRBJ2-1
CDR3aa: CAWSRGGSYNEQFF
CDR3nt: TGTGCCTGGAGCCGAGGGGGCTCCTACAATGAGCAGTTCTTC

d_gene: -
abundance: few
len: 11
v_gene: TRBV29-1
j_gene: TRBJ1-1
CDR3aa: CSVAGVAEAFF
CDR3nt: TGCAGCGTTGCCGGGGTAGCTGAAGCTTTCTTT

d_gene: -
abundance: once
len: 12
v_gene: TRBV5-1
j_gene: TRBJ2-5
CDR3aa: CASSFEHETQYF
CDR3nt: TGCGCCAGCAGCTTCGAGCACGAGACCCAGTACTTC

d_gene: TRBD2
abundance: once
len: 16
v_gene: TRBV5-1
j_gene: TRBJ2-7
CDR3aa: CASSSNPTSAHYEQYF
CDR3nt: TGCGCCAGCAGCTCCAATCCCACTAGCGCACACTACGAGCAGTACTTC

d_gene: -
abundance: -
len: 13
v_gene: TRBV28
j_gene: TRBJ1-2
CDR3aa: CASSVREGYGYTF
CDR3nt: TGTGCCAGCAGTGTCAGGGAGGGCTATGGCTACACCTTC

d_gene: TRBD1
abundance: -
len: 13
v_gene: TRBV6-6
j_gene: TRBJ2-7
CDR3aa: CASSYRQGSEQYF
CDR3nt: TGTGCCAGCAGTTATCGACAGGGCAGCGAGCAGTACTTC

d_gene: -
abundance: few
len: 10
v_gene: TRBV28
j_gene: TRBJ1-2
CDR3aa: CASARYGYTF
CDR3nt: TGTGCCAGCGCACGCTATGGCTACACCTTC

d_gene: TRBD2
abundance: once
len: 15
v_gene: TRBV7-3
j_gene: TRBJ2-5
CDR3aa: CASSLAGVWGETQYF
CDR3nt: TGTGCCAGCAGCTTGGCGGGAGTCTGGGGAGAGACCCAGTACTTC

d_gene: -
abundance: -
len: 15
v_gene: TRBV7-2
j_gene: TRBJ2-1
CDR3aa: CASSLLGQRSNQQFF
CDR3nt: TGTGCCAGCAGCTTACTCGGGCAGAGAAGCAATCAGCAGTTCTTC

d_gene: -
abundance: -
len: 14
v_gene: TRBV5-1
j_gene: TRBJ2-7
CDR3aa: CASSLLGDTDEQYF
CDR3nt: TGCGCCAGCAGCTTGCTAGGTGATACGGACGAGCAGTACTTC

d_gene: -
abundance: -
len: 17
v_gene: TRBV18
j_gene: TRBJ2-2
CDR3aa: CASSPSQGRMNTGELFF
CDR3nt: TGTGCCAGCTCACCGTCCCAGGGAAGAATGAACACCGGGGAGCTGTTTTTT

d_gene: TRBD1
abundance: -
len: 16
v_gene: TRBV4-1
j_gene: TRBJ2-5
CDR3aa: CASSQLTGGRSETQYF
CDR3nt: TGCGCCAGCAGCCAATTGACAGGGGGCCGGTCTGAGACCCAGTACTTC

d_gene: TRBD1
abundance: -
len: 15
v_gene: TRBV28
j_gene: TRBJ1-5
CDR3aa: CASSLRTGTNQPQHF
CDR3nt: TGTGCCAGCAGCCTCCGGACAGGTACTAATCAGCCCCAGCATTTT

d_gene: -
abundance: -
len: 14
v_gene: TRBV6-4
j_gene: TRBJ2-5
CDR3aa: CASTRQGRGETQYF
CDR3nt: TGTGCCAGCACCCGACAGGGGAGGGGAGAGACCCAGTACTTC

d_gene: -
abundance: few
len: 15
v_gene: TRBV7-2
j_gene: TRBJ1-1
CDR3aa: CASSGVQGGGTEAFF
CDR3nt: TGTGCCAGCAGCGGAGTACAGGGCGGAGGCACTGAAGCTTTCTTT

d_gene: TRBD1
abundance: -
len: 14
v_gene: TRBV5-4
j_gene: TRBJ1-2
CDR3aa: CASSLDRGGRGYTF
CDR3nt: TGTGCCAGCAGCTTGGACAGGGGAGGAAGGGGCTACACCTTC

d_gene: TRBD2
abundance: -
len: 16
v_gene: TRBV11-2
j_gene: TRBJ2-3
CDR3aa: CASSLFTSGRTDTQYF
CDR3nt: TGTGCCAGCAGCTTATTCACTAGCGGACGCACAGATACGCAGTATTTT

d_gene: -
abundance: once
len: 15
v_gene: TRBV7-2
j_gene: TRBJ1-5
CDR3aa: CASSSQQGDGQPQHF
CDR3nt: TGTGCCAGCAGCTCACAACAGGGTGACGGCCAGCCCCAGCATTTT

d_gene: TRBD2
abundance: -
len: 14
v_gene: TRBV18
j_gene: TRBJ2-7
CDR3aa: CASSPVGTSPEQYF
CDR3nt: TGTGCCAGCTCACCAGTTGGGACTAGTCCCGAGCAGTACTTC

d_gene: TRBD2
abundance: few
len: 15
v_gene: TRBV30
j_gene: TRBJ2-2
CDR3aa: CAWSSGRASVGELFF
CDR3nt: TGTGCCTGGAGTAGCGGGAGGGCCTCAGTCGGGGAGCTGTTTTTT

d_gene: -
abundance: few
len: 13
v_gene: TRBV9
j_gene: TRBJ1-1
CDR3aa: CASSVGMNTEAFF
CDR3nt: TGTGCCAGCAGCGTAGGGATGAACACTGAAGCTTTCTTT

d_gene: TRBD1
abundance: -
len: 13
v_gene: TRBV7-6
j_gene: TRBJ2-7
CDR3aa: CASSRQGGDEQYF
CDR3nt: TGTGCCAGCAGCCGACAGGGCGGCGACGAGCAGTACTTC